The 22 T cell receptor beta chains reported below all come from one sample, sequenced in a study of blood T cell repertoires in COVID-19 (dated by TCRdb to about 2020). The library was obtained by the immunoSEQ multiplex PCR assay. The table was pulled from immuneACCESS by TCRdb, which kept in-frame rearrangements only. Such tables lose some clones; where checked, under half of the loss comes from unresolved V genes, and the rest has no known cause. The sample profile shows around 300,000 clones; under 90% of them were found once. Of the sample, 0.94% falls within the top ten clones. Sequenced input: peripheral blood. The receptors derive from a woman in her thirties or forties who had recovered from COVID-19.

The chain couples TRBV18 to TRBJ1-2, with TRBD1 matching 9 bases. The germline V gene encodes CDR1 KGHSH and CDR2 LQKENI. V lost 4 bases, J lost 0 bases, and 15 bases stayed unmatched. This CDR3 contains 19 residues. The CDR3 sequence: CASSLKNGTGKNTNYGYTF. The CDR3 DNA reads as TGTGCCAGCTCACTGAAAAACGGGACAGGGAAAAATACTAACTATGGCTACACCTTC.

The rearrangement uses TRBV9 and TRBJ2-1, with D possibly being TRBD1 (5 bases). This CDR3 comprises 11 residues. Trimming left V 0 bases short and J 10 bases short, with 5 bases between. Looked up from germline, CDR1 is SGDLS and CDR2 is YYNGEE. The DNA of the CDR3 is TGTGCCAGCAGCGTAGGGGGCGAGCAGTTCTTC. As protein: CASSVGGEQFF.

The DNA of the CDR3 is TGTGCCAGCAGCCCCTCACCGGGCCGGGGAGGCGGAAACACCATATATTTT. Amino acids: CASSPSPGRGGGNTIYF. The gene calls are TRBV9 and TRBJ1-3; D is uncertain. Germline CDR1 and CDR2: SGDLS and YYNGEE. The length of the CDR3 is 17 residues. The V gene lost 4 bases and the J gene lost 4 bases, with 21 bases spanning the gap. The full variable domain, in which reference TRBV9 and TRBJ1-3 provide the parts outside the CDR3, is DSGVTQTPKHLITATGQRVTLRCSPRSGDLSVYWYQQSLDQGLQFLIQYYNGEERAKGNILERFSAQQFPDLHSELNLSSLELGDSALYFCASSPSPGRGGGNTIYFGEGSWLTVV.

The V and J genes are TRBV30 and TRBJ1-2; TRBD1 is a possible D gene (5 bases). The V end was cut by 7 bases, the J end by 8 bases, with 20 bases between. The CDR3 covers 13 residues. Germline V CDR1 and CDR2: GTSNPN, SVGIG (reference sequence). CDR3 sequence reads: CASTYLGGVGYTF. The CDR3 DNA sequence: TGTGCCTCAACATATTTGGGGGGGGTAGGCTACACCTTC.

DNA of the CDR3: TGCGCCAGCCTTTCCATCGGGATTACAGCCGAGCAGTACTTC. It translates to CASLSIGITAEQYF. The chain is built from TRBV23-1 and TRBJ2-7, with a weak D call TRBD2 (5 bases). TRBV23-1 is labeled an ORF, and its function is uncertain. There are 14 residues in the CDR3. Trimming removed 8 bases at V and 6 bases at J, with 20 bases between.

This clone was picked up one time. The chain uses TRBV11-3 and TRBJ2-2; D might be TRBD1 (5 bases). Germline-derived CDR1 and CDR2 are SGHNT and YENEEA. Trimming took 5 bases from V and 6 from J, leaving 7 bases between them. The CDR3 is 12 amino acids. The DNA of the CDR3 is TGTGCCAGCAGCAGGGGCGCCGGGGAGCTGTTTTTT. Encoded protein: CASSRGAGELFF.

This chain links TRBV6-1 with TRBJ2-5; TRBD2 matches 11 bases. This CDR3 has 16 amino acids. The junction had 5 bases not matched to a gene; V was cut back by 4 bases and J by 1 base. Germline V gene data show CDR1 as MNHNS and CDR2 as SASEGT. The CDR3 DNA follows: TGTGCCAGCAGTGCCGGGACTAGCGGTAGCCAAGAGACCCAGTACTTC. Its protein product is CASSAGTSGSQETQYF.

The chain links TRBV9 to TRBJ2-7; 7 positions agree with TRBD2. The trim removed 0 bases at V and 5 bases at J, leaving 8 bases unmatched. This CDR3 has 15 residues. Germline CDR1 is SGDLS and CDR2 is YYNGEE. The CDR3 DNA follows: TGTGCCAGCAGCGTAGCTGCGGGAGCTCCAAACGAGCAGTACTTC. This sequence encodes CASSVAAGAPNEQYF. The variable domain in full, completed from reference TRBV9 and TRBJ2-7, reads DSGVTQTPKHLITATGQRVTLRCSPRSGDLSVYWYQQSLDQGLQFLIQYYNGEERAKGNILERFSAQQFPDLHSELNLSSLELGDSALYFCASSVAAGAPNEQYFGPGTRLTVT.

V is TRBV9 and J is TRBJ2-1, with 14 bases matching TRBD2. Germline loops: CDR1 SGDLS, CDR2 YYNGEE. This CDR3 is 17 amino acids long. V shed 3 bases and J 6 bases; nucleotides not matched to a gene: 8. The CDR3 bases are TGTGCCAGCAGCGCCGGGACTAGCGGGAGTGGGTTCAATGAGCAGTTCTTC. Amino acid sequence: CASSAGTSGSGFNEQFF.

This rearrangement joins TRBV30 to TRBJ1-5; D is ambiguous. The V and J ends lost 5 bases and 1 base respectively, with 18 bases between them. The CDR3 runs 16 residues. Germline V lookup: CDR1 GTSNPN, CDR2 SVGIG (reference sequence). The CDR3: CAWGLGGIGSNQPQHF. CDR3 coding DNA: TGTGCCTGGGGCCTAGGTGGAATTGGGAGCAATCAGCCCCAGCATTTT.

The rearrangement uses TRBV7-9 and TRBJ2-1, with 8 bases lining up with TRBD2. Unmatched junction bases numbered 10, after V lost 5 bases and J lost 4 bases. CDR1 is SEHNR, CDR2 FQNEAQ, per germline (reference sequence). The CDR3 is made up of 16 amino acids. This CDR3 reads CASSRAGASVYNEQFF. Here the CDR3 DNA reads TGTGCCAGCAGCCGAGCGGGGGCGAGCGTATACAATGAGCAGTTCTTC. The entire variable domain, with the rest obtained from reference TRBV7-9 and TRBJ2-1, is as follows: DTGVSQNPRHKITKRGQNVTFRCDPISEHNRLYWYRQTLGQGPEFLTYFQNEAQLEKSRLLSDRFSAERPKGSFSTLEIQRTEQGDSAMYLCASSRAGASVYNEQFFGPGTRLTVL.

This chain connects TRBV19 to TRBJ2-3; 11 positions match TRBD2. CDR1 is LNHDA and CDR2 is SQIVND in the germline V gene (reference sequence). The CDR3 runs 17 residues. V shed 1 base and J 4 bases; nucleotides not matched to a gene: 7. Here the CDR3 DNA reads TGTGCCAGTAGTATAGCGGTTACTAGCGGGAGTGCAGATACGCAGTATTTT. Translating gives CASSIAVTSGSADTQYF.

V usage is TRBV18 and J usage is TRBJ1-1; TRBD1 matches 10 bases. The ends lost 2 bases at V and 0 bases at J; junction bases unmatched: 9. From germline, CDR1 is KGHSH and CDR2 LQKENI. This CDR3 has 18 residues. CDR3 sequence (DNA): TGTGCCAGCTCACCAATGGACAGGGGGGGAGGGATGAACACTGAAGCTTTCTTT. Translated, it gives CASSPMDRGGGMNTEAFF.

The chain carries TRBV12-3 or TRBV12-4 and TRBJ2-7; D is uncertain. Trimming left V 5 bases short and J 3 bases short, with 5 bases between. This CDR3 is 11 amino acids long. This chain's CDR3 is CASSHGYEQYF. The DNA of the CDR3 is TGTGCCAGCAGTCACGGCTACGAGCAGTACTTC.

This chain's CDR3 is CASSLGGSGFNEQFF. The CDR3 region has the DNA TGCGCCAGCAGCTTGGGTGGTAGCGGTTTCAATGAGCAGTTCTTC. This chain connects TRBV5-1 to TRBJ2-1; D might be TRBD2 (6 bases). The CDR3 is 15 amino acids. V lost 0 bases to trimming and J lost 6 bases, with 13 bases between them. Germline V CDR1 and CDR2: SGHRS, YFSETQ. The full variable domain, with the rest looked up from reference TRBV5-1 and TRBJ2-1, is KAGVTQTPRYLIKTRGQQVTLSCSPISGHRSVSWYQQTPGQGLQFLFEYFSETQRNKGNFPGRFSGRQFSNSRSEMNVSTLELGDSALYLCASSLGGSGFNEQFFGPGTRLTVL.

V gene TRBV23-1 combines with J gene TRBJ1-5; 10 bases agree with TRBD1. TRBV23-1 is placed among ORFs of uncertain function. The V and J ends lost 8 bases and 2 bases, in that order; junction bases with no gene match: 12. The CDR3 loop spans 17 amino acids. The CDR3 reads CASYPGQGISGNQPQHF. The DNA of the CDR3 is TGCGCCAGCTACCCGGGACAGGGGATATCAGGCAATCAGCCCCAGCATTTT.

The V and J genes are TRBV4-1 and TRBJ2-1, with TRBD2 matching over 9 bases. CDR1 is MGHRA, CDR2 YSYEKL, per germline. The CDR3 is made up of 16 amino acids. The junction had 3 bases not matched to a gene; V was cut back by 3 bases and J by 0 bases. The CDR3 region is CASSHDSGSSYNEQFF. CDR3 coding DNA: TGCGCCAGCAGCCATGATAGCGGGAGCTCCTACAATGAGCAGTTCTTC.

The genes are TRBV2 and TRBJ1-4, with a weak D call TRBD1 (6 bases). CDR3 size: 15 residues. Between the trimmed V and J ends, which lost 2 bases and 2 bases, there was a span of 9 bases. Germline assignment: CDR1 SNHLY and CDR2 FYNNEI. In DNA form, the CDR3 reads TGTGCCAGCAGTGAACAGGGGTCCACTAATGAAAAACTGTTTTTT. Translated: CASSEQGSTNEKLFF.

The rearrangement uses TRBV5-4 and TRBJ1-1; possibly TRBD1 for D (5 bases). The V gene's germline CDR1 is SGHNT and CDR2 YYREEE (reference sequence). The CDR3 covers 14 residues. V shed 2 bases and J shed 6 bases, with 14 bases lying between them. The CDR3 bases are TGTGCCAGCAGCTTAGGTCAGGGTCTTGCTGAAGCTTTCTTT. Translated, it gives CASSLGQGLAEAFF.

The chain joins TRBV10-1 to TRBJ2-2; tentatively, D is TRBD2 (5 bases). Germline assignment: CDR1 WNHNN and CDR2 SYGVQD (reference sequence). V was pared by 2 bases and J by 9 bases, with 13 bases between. This CDR3 is 14 amino acids long. The CDR3 is CASSESRAVRELFF. CDR3 nucleotides: TGCGCCAGCAGTGAGAGTCGAGCGGTCAGGGAGCTGTTTTTT.

This rearrangement joins TRBV6-5 to TRBJ2-1; 8 positions match TRBD2. With V trimmed by 8 bases and J by 0 bases, 6 bases remained unmatched. The CDR3 spans 15 residues. Germline loops: CDR1 MNHEY, CDR2 SVGAGI. The CDR3 coding sequence is TGTGCCAGCCGGGGGGGCTTGACCTCCTACAATGAGCAGTTCTTC. Its protein is CASRGGLTSYNEQFF.

The V and J genes are TRBV5-1 and TRBJ2-3; TRBD2 matches 7 bases. The V gene end was trimmed by 0 bases and the J gene end by 1 base; junction bases not matched to a gene: 2. The germline CDR1 and CDR2 sequences are SGHRS and YFSETQ. The CDR3 spans 15 residues. The CDR3 sequence is CASSLVGGRTDTQYF. CDR3 sequence (DNA): TGCGCCAGCAGCTTGGTGGGAGGGCGCACAGATACGCAGTATTTT.